This record looks at one T cell receptor beta chain sequence and its context. No antigen is known for it. Amplification used 52 TRBV primers and 13 TRBJ primers. Produced via immunoSEQ multiplex PCR; TCRdb's table is partial and in-frame only. The table lists about 35,000 clones, around nine tenths of them singletons. This specimen belongs to a study of regulatory T cells. Study results and limitations: Hydrophobic residues at CDR3 positions 6 and 7 were enriched in conventional CD4+ T cells of CD3G-deficient patients. Regulatory T cells showed the strongest V-J pair restriction and V/J gene skewing among patient repertoires.

The CDR3 extends over 14 amino acids. Germline V gives CDR1 MNHNS, CDR2 SASEGT. The junction had 7 bases not matched to a gene; V was cut back by 5 bases and J by 6 bases. Patients, 2 to 39 years old, had expanded memory T-cell proportions. Regulatory (CD25-high CD127-low) and conventional (CD25-low CD127-high) CD4+ T cells were sorted separately. The sequenced sample was conventional CD4+ T cells sorted from blood. The TCR was taken from a person aged 18 to 35 with CD3G deficiency. The V gene is TRBV6-1, the J gene TRBJ2-1, with 7 bases lining up with TRBD1. The chain's CDR3 is CASSRQGGLNEQFF. The CDR3 bases are TGTGCCAGCAGTCGCCAAGGGGGCCTCAATGAGCAGTTCTTC.